These 24 T cell receptor beta chains originate from one sample sequenced in a study of shared clonotypes between healthy human individuals. Assay: immunoSEQ multiplex PCR; the TCRdb copy retains only in-frame clones and omits some. The sample contains over a million clones, approximately 68% of which appear only once. The sample comprised memory CD4+ T cells sorted from blood. The subset here: CD45RA-negative fraction. The receptors were gathered from a young man in good health.

This clone was detected only a few times. V gene TRBV6-1 combines with J gene TRBJ2-3; 8 bases are a match to TRBD2. Germline CDR1 MNHNS, CDR2 SASEGT. V shed 4 bases and J 4 bases; nucleotides not matched to a gene: 4. CDR3 size: 14 residues. The CDR3 here is CASSGRGRSDTQYF. Here the CDR3 DNA reads TGTGCCAGCAGTGGGCGCGGGAGGTCAGATACGCAGTATTTT.

Remarks on this clone: The junction and the germline gene differ at one end; a read error may be behind it. The rearrangement links TRBV7-3 to TRBJ1-6; D ambiguous. The germline V gene encodes CDR1 SGHTA and CDR2 FQGTGA. The CDR3 contains 14 residues. The CDR3 bases are TGTGCCAGCAGCTTAACCCTTGGGAATTCACCCCTCCGCTTT. It codes for CASSLTLGNSPLRF.

The rearrangement links TRBV1 to TRBJ1-2. TRBV1 represents a pseudogene. The CDR3 has 10 residues. The CDR3 coding sequence is TGCACAATTCGTAAGGACGGCTACACCTTC. The encoded protein is CTIRKDGYTF.

The chain has TRBV2 and TRBJ2-2, with D tentatively TRBD1 (6 bases). V lost 9 bases and J 5 bases, leaving 10 bases between the germline ends. Germline V lookup: CDR1 SNHLY, CDR2 FYNNEI. The CDR3 contains 12 residues. The CDR3 protein is CASTRGTGELFF. The CDR3 coding sequence is TGTGCCAGTACTAGGGGGACCGGGGAGCTGTTTTTT.

The rearrangement links TRBV2 to TRBJ2-6; D is unclear. The CDR3 runs to 16 residues. Germline V gene lookup returns CDR1 SNHLY and CDR2 FYNNEI. The V end was cut by 6 bases, the J end by 1 base, with 13 bases between. Here the CDR3 DNA reads TGTGCCAGCAGCGCCCTGTTGGGTTCTGGGGCCAACGTCCTGACTTTC. The encoded protein is CASSALLGSGANVLTF. The full variable domain, in which reference TRBV2 and TRBJ2-6 provide the parts outside the CDR3, is EPEVTQTPSHQVTQMGQEVILRCVPISNHLYFYWYRQILGQKVEFLVSFYNNEISEKSEIFDDQFSVERPDGSNFTLKIRSTKLEDSAMYFCASSALLGSGANVLTFGAGSRLTVL.

The V and J genes are TRBV29-1 and TRBJ2-7; either TRBD1 or TRBD2 may supply D (6 bases each). CDR3 length: 13 residues. Germline assignment: CDR1 SQVTM and CDR2 ANQGSEA. V lost 5 bases, J lost 5 bases, and 16 bases lay in between. The CDR3 reads CSVREGGGNEQYF. Written as DNA, the CDR3 is TGCAGCGTTCGAGAGGGGGGCGGAAACGAGCAGTACTTC.

This clone was observed a handful of times. The chain links TRBV7-9 to TRBJ1-1; tentatively, D is TRBD1 (6 bases). V was trimmed by 4 bases and J by 1 base, leaving 16 bases between them. This CDR3 region has 16 residues. Germline V lookup: CDR1 SEHNR, CDR2 FQNEAQ (reference sequence). As DNA, the CDR3 is TGTGCCAGCAGCTATCTTCCCGAACAGGGGAACACTGAAGCTTTCTTT. As protein: CASSYLPEQGNTEAFF.

The chain employs TRBV15 and TRBJ1-5, with 10 bases aligning to TRBD1. Germline V gene data show CDR1 as LNHNV and CDR2 as YYDKDF (reference sequence). V shed 0 bases, J shed 1 base, and the junction held 12 bases outside the gene matches. CDR3 length: 20 amino acids. The CDR3 protein is CATSRDGTGVSFGSNQPQHF. DNA of the CDR3: TGTGCCACCAGCAGAGATGGGACAGGGGTGAGTTTTGGGAGCAATCAGCCCCAGCATTTT.

The count of this clone is one. This chain connects TRBV5-1 to TRBJ1-1, with 7 bases matching TRBD1. This CDR3 is 14 amino acids long. Germline V lookup: CDR1 SGHRS, CDR2 YFSETQ. The V and J ends lost 5 bases and 3 bases, in that order; junction bases with no gene match: 7. This CDR3 reads CASRQHTGDTEAFF. The CDR3 region has the DNA TGCGCCAGCAGGCAACATACAGGGGACACTGAAGCTTTCTTT. The whole variable domain, remainder taken from reference TRBV5-1 and TRBJ1-1, is KAGVTQTPRYLIKTRGQQVTLSCSPISGHRSVSWYQQTPGQGLQFLFEYFSETQRNKGNFPGRFSGRQFSNSRSEMNVSTLELGDSALYLCASRQHTGDTEAFFGQGTRLTVV.

The V gene is TRBV5-4, the J gene TRBJ2-1; TRBD2 is a possible D gene (6 bases). The CDR3 has 17 amino acids. Germline-derived CDR1 and CDR2 are SGHNT and YYREEE (reference sequence). The V and J ends lost 0 bases and 0 bases respectively, with 13 bases between them. In DNA form, the CDR3 reads TGTGCCAGCAGCTTGGGGGGCGGAGGGAGCTCCTACAATGAGCAGTTCTTC. Its protein product is CASSLGGGGSSYNEQFF. The full variable domain, rest sourced from reference TRBV5-4 and TRBJ2-1, is ETGVTQSPTHLIKTRGQQVTLRCSSQSGHNTVSWYQQALGQGPQFIFQYYREEENGRGNFPPRFSGLQFPNYSSELNVNALELDDSALYLCASSLGGGGSSYNEQFFGPGTRLTVL.

The chain employs TRBV2 and TRBJ1-1; unclear D gene. This CDR3 region has 13 residues. V lost 6 bases to trimming and J lost 1 base, with 9 bases between them. Germline CDR1 is SNHLY and CDR2 is FYNNEI. For the CDR3, the DNA is TGTGCCAGCAGGGGCGAAGGGAACACTGAAGCTTTCTTT. This encodes CASRGEGNTEAFF.

The CDR3 DNA follows: TGTGCCAGCAGCCACCGCGGCGGGGGGGTTGTAGAGACCCAGTACTTC. Amino acids: CASSHRGGGVVETQYF. The genes are TRBV5-4 and TRBJ2-5, with 9 bases lining up with TRBD2. With V trimmed by 4 bases and J by 4 bases, 11 bases remained unmatched. The CDR3 length is 16 residues. The germline CDR1 and CDR2 sequences are SGHNT and YYREEE (reference sequence).

The rearrangement links TRBV28 to TRBJ2-6, with TRBD2 as a possible D gene (5 bases). The CDR3 runs to 15 residues. Germline V lookup: CDR1 MDHEN, CDR2 SYDVKM. The germline V and J ends were trimmed by 6 bases and 0 bases, with 9 bases remaining between them. CDR3 region: CASRPGSSGANVLTF. As DNA, the CDR3 is TGTGCCAGCAGACCTGGGAGCTCTGGGGCCAACGTCCTGACTTTC.

V is TRBV6-5 and J is TRBJ1-5, with 8 bases matching TRBD1. The length of the CDR3 is 15 residues. Germline V gives CDR1 MNHEY, CDR2 SVGAGI. V dropped 4 bases and J dropped 5; count of bases not matched to a gene: 7. CDR3 protein: CASSSGGQGHQPQHF. The CDR3 DNA follows: TGTGCCAGCAGTTCTGGCGGACAGGGACATCAGCCCCAGCATTTT.

V gene TRBV2 combines with J gene TRBJ2-5; TRBD1 is a possible D gene (5 bases). The CDR3 runs 20 residues. In germline, CDR1 is SNHLY, CDR2 FYNNEI. Trimming removed 3 bases at V and 5 bases at J, with 31 bases between. The DNA of the CDR3 is TGTGCCAGCAGTGACTCCCAGGGCGGATTATCCGCCGCCACGCGGGAGACCCAGTACTTC. This gives the protein CASSDSQGGLSAATRETQYF.

This sequence joins TRBV5-1 and TRBJ1-6; D call uncertain. This CDR3 is 14 amino acids long. The V end lost 0 bases, the J end lost 7 bases, and 8 bases lay between the germline ends. Germline-derived CDR1 and CDR2 are SGHRS and YFSETQ. CDR3 DNA sequence: TGCGCCAGCAGCTTGGCTACGGCAAATTCACCCCTCCACTTT. Its protein product is CASSLATANSPLHF.

The chain has TRBV7-2 and TRBJ2-3; 8 bases fit TRBD2. Germline CDR1 is SGHTA and CDR2 is FQGNSA. V was clipped by 0 bases and J by 2 bases; unmatched bases: 7. The CDR3 contains 17 residues. CDR3 region: CASSLAGVSGVTDTQYF. CDR3 nucleotides: TGTGCCAGCAGCTTAGCGGGCGTTAGCGGGGTCACAGATACGCAGTATTTT.

This clone was picked up one time. CDR3 DNA: TGTGCCAGCAGTTTACCCGGGACAGGGGTCGTCGGGGAGCTGTTTTTT. This translates into CASSLPGTGVVGELFF. V is TRBV28 and J is TRBJ2-2, with TRBD1 identical over 10 bases. V gave up 2 bases and J gave up 7 bases; unmatched junction bases: 7. The germline gives CDR1 MDHEN, CDR2 SYDVKM. There are 16 residues in the CDR3. The full variable domain, rest sourced from reference TRBV28 and TRBJ2-2, is DVKVTQSSRYLVKRTGEKVFLECVQDMDHENMFWYRQDPGLGLRLIYFSYDVKMKEKGDIPEGYSVSREKKERFSLILESASTNQTSMYLCASSLPGTGVVGELFFGEGSRLTVL.

This chain uses TRBV2 with TRBJ2-7; 11 nucleotides line up with TRBD2. Trimming at V came to 7 bases and at J to 3 bases, leaving 2 bases not matched to a gene. CDR1 SNHLY and CDR2 FYNNEI come from the germline V gene. This CDR3 spans 13 amino acids. The CDR3 loop reads CASIGTSGYEQYF. The CDR3 DNA reads TGTGCCAGCATTGGGACTAGCGGCTACGAGCAGTACTTC.

The CDR3 nucleotides are TGTGCCAGTAAAGCGTCTTCAAACTATGGCTACACCTTC. As protein: CASKASSNYGYTF. The chain is built from TRBV19 and TRBJ1-2; D is ambiguous. CDR1 and CDR2 (germline): LNHDA, SQIVND (reference sequence). Trimming stripped 7 bases from V and 2 bases from J, with 11 bases between. CDR3 size: 13 residues.

In its sample, this clone was seen many times. CDR3 loop: CASSAGENYGYTF. CDR3 nucleotide sequence: TGTGCCAGCAGTGCGGGCGAGAACTATGGCTACACCTTC. The rearrangement joins TRBV2 to TRBJ1-2; D ambiguous. This CDR3 comprises 13 residues. V lost 4 bases, J lost 2 bases, and 8 bases lay in between. In germline, CDR1 is SNHLY, CDR2 FYNNEI.

V gene TRBV9 combines with J gene TRBJ2-7; D gene ambiguous. The ends were cut back, 3 bases at V and 1 base at J, with 11 bases in the middle. This CDR3 has 14 residues. The germline V gene encodes CDR1 SGDLS and CDR2 YYNGEE. The CDR3 protein is CASSARTDSYEQYF. The DNA of the CDR3 is TGTGCCAGCAGCGCCCGGACCGATTCCTACGAGCAGTACTTC.

V and J are TRBV7-2 and TRBJ2-3; D remains unclear. The CDR3 loop spans 14 amino acids. Germline V gene lookup returns CDR1 SGHTA and CDR2 FQGNSA. Between the trimmed V and J ends, which lost 3 bases and 6 bases, there was a span of 13 bases. DNA of the CDR3: TGTGCCAGCAGCTTGGTTACCCAGCAGGATACGCAGTATTTT. This encodes CASSLVTQQDTQYF.

The chain links TRBV5-1 to TRBJ2-3, with D tentatively TRBD1 or TRBD2 (5 bases each). Germline values: CDR1 SGHRS, CDR2 YFSETQ. Trimming removed 0 bases at V and 2 bases at J, with 13 bases between. This CDR3 contains 16 residues. The CDR3 DNA is TGCGCCAGCAGCTTGGGGGGGACGGCAGTCACAGATACGCAGTATTTT. Translation: CASSLGGTAVTDTQYF.